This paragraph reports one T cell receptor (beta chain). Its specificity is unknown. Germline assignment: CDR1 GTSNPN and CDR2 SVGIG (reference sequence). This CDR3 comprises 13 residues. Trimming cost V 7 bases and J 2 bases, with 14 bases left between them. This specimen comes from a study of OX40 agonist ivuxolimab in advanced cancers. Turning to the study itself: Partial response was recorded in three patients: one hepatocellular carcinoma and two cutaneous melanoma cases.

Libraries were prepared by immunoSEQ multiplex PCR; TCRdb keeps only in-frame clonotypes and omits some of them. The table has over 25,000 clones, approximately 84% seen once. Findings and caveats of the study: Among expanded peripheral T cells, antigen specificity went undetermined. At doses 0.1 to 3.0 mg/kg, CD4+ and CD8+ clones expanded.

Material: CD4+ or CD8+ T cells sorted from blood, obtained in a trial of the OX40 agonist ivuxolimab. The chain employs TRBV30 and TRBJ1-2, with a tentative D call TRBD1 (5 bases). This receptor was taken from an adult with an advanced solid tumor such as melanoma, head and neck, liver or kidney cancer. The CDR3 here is CASLEGINYGYTF. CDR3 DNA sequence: TGTGCCTCCCTTGAGGGGATCAACTATGGCTACACCTTC. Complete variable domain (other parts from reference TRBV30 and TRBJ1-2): SQTIHQWPATLVQPVGSPLSLECTVEGTSNPNLYWYRQAAGRGLQLLFYSVGIGQISSEVPQNLSASRPQDRQFILSSKKLLLSDSGFYLCASLEGINYGYTFGSGTRLTVV.